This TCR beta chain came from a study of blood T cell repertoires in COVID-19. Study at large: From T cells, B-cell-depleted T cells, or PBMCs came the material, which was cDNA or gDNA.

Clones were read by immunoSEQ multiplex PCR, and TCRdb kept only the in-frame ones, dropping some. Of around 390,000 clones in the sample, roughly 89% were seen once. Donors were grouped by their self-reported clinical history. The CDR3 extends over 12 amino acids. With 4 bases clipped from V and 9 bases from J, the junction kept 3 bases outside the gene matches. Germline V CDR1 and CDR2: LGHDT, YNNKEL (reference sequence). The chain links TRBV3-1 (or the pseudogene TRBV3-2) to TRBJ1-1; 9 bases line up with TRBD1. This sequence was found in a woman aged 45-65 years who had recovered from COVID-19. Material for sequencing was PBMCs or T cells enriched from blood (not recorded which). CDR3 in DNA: TGTGCCAGCAGCCTGGGACAGGGAAAAGCTTTCTTT. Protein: CASSLGQGKAFF.